This paragraph covers one T cell receptor beta chain sequence. The antigen is undetermined. This entry is derived from a study of radiation and T cells in renal cell carcinoma. Across the study: Nephrectomy followed 15 Gy stereotactic body radiation by 4 weeks. Findings and caveats of the study: Top tumor clonotypes rose in blood 2 weeks post-radiation, then contracted.

Specified time point: blood 2 weeks post-SBRT. Treatment denoted: 15 Gy SBRT to primary tumor, nephrectomy 4 weeks later. After SBRT, blood was collected at 2 and 4 weeks, plus baseline. The tumor was a clear cell renal cell carcinoma. Generated by immunoSEQ multiplex PCR, the TCRdb table keeps only in-frame clones and is missing some. The sample has some 75,000 clones, 82% seen once; the top ten hold 5.8%. The receptor's source is a man aged 55 to 70 with renal cell carcinoma. The sample here was blood, taken from a patient whose treatment included radiotherapy and nephrectomy.

CDR3 DNA sequence: TGTGCCAGCAGTGAATGGCGGGAGGGCCGAGGGCTGTTTTTT. It is translated as CASSEWREGRGLFF. The genes are TRBV2 and TRBJ2-2; TRBD2 matches 9 bases. The V gene's germline CDR1 is SNHLY and CDR2 FYNNEI. V shed 2 bases, J shed 13 bases, and the junction held 8 bases outside the gene matches. The CDR3 totals 14 residues.